A selection of T cell receptor beta chains follows, all from one sample in a study of shared clonotypes between healthy human individuals. Only in-frame clones appear in the TCRdb table, and some are missing; sequencing was by immunoSEQ multiplex PCR. The repertoire holds about 680,000 clones, with approximately 73% as singletons. The material sequenced was memory CD4+ T cells sorted from blood. The receptor source for this set is a woman aged 25-40 years in good health. Each CDR3 is given without its conserved first and last residue.

CDR3 length: 12; V gene: TRBV6-6; CDR3 protein: ASSYSGGGQPQH
CDR3 length: 10; V gene: TRBV4-1; CDR3 protein: ASSLMGGGYT
CDR3 length: 12; V gene: TRBV11-2; CDR3 protein: ASSLEGGNYGYT
CDR3 length: 12; V gene: TRBV25-1; CDR3 protein: ASSAGQGTYEQY
CDR3 length: 14; V gene: TRBV4-2; CDR3 protein: ASSPEPRMTSGGYT
CDR3 length: 12; V gene: TRBV29-1; CDR3 protein: SVEGTSDSYEQY
CDR3 length: 13; V gene: TRBV4-1; CDR3 protein: ASSQEGRANTEAF
CDR3 length: 11; V gene: TRBV5-4; CDR3 protein: ASCTHGDAEQF
CDR3 length: 14; V gene: TRBV11-2; CDR3 protein: ASSEAAGGLLHEQF
CDR3 length: 13; V gene: TRBV7-2; CDR3 protein: ASSLGAGENEKLF
CDR3 length: 11; V gene: TRBV6-5; CDR3 protein: ASSYSRREGLF
CDR3 length: 14; V gene: TRBV7-2; CDR3 protein: ASSPTVLANTDTQY
CDR3 length: 10; V gene: TRBV7-3; CDR3 protein: ASSQGVPTQY
CDR3 length: 14; V gene: TRBV5-1; CDR3 protein: ASSSGLDSNTGELF
CDR3 length: 11; V gene: TRBV11-2; CDR3 protein: ASSRGARYEQY
CDR3 length: 12; V gene: TRBV2; CDR3 protein: ASRLAGATDTQY
CDR3 length: 13; V gene: TRBV5-1; CDR3 protein: ASSLTGGRDTEAF
CDR3 length: 13; V gene: TRBV6-8; CDR3 protein: ASTGTGGLVYSYT
CDR3 length: 12; V gene: TRBV6-1; CDR3 protein: ASQDREGGNTIY
CDR3 length: 11; V gene: TRBV28; CDR3 protein: ASSTRGDYGYT
CDR3 length: 15; V gene: TRBV2; CDR3 protein: ASRRGLAGGHGETQY
CDR3 length: 13; V gene: TRBV7-2; CDR3 protein: ASSLGGGRRNEQY
CDR3 length: 13; V gene: TRBV5-4; CDR3 protein: ASSLAATQGDTQY
CDR3 length: 14; V gene: TRBV19; CDR3 protein: ASSTRQGAIYNEQF
CDR3 length: 12; V gene: TRBV5-4; CDR3 protein: ASSLVTTQETQY
CDR3 length: 9; V gene: TRBV28; CDR3 protein: ASSLYGAQH
CDR3 length: 14; V gene: TRBV28; CDR3 protein: ASIPRSASVTYEQY
CDR3 length: 12; V gene: TRBV7-3; CDR3 protein: ASSQGPSTGELF
CDR3 length: 11; V gene: TRBV7-6; CDR3 protein: ASSFTRRETQY
CDR3 length: 16; V gene: TRBV5-1; CDR3 protein: ASSFRSDPSSYNSPLH
CDR3 length: 14; V gene: TRBV4-1; CDR3 protein: ASSPVQRQGGNEQF
CDR3 length: 12; V gene: TRBV28; CDR3 protein: ASSLRGWIYGYT
CDR3 length: 13; V gene: TRBV15; CDR3 protein: ATSRAGNSGNTIY
CDR3 length: 13; V gene: TRBV7-3; CDR3 protein: ASSPGGTGGYEQY
CDR3 length: 14; V gene: TRBV4-2; CDR3 protein: ASTTNLGTANEKLF
CDR3 length: 11; V gene: TRBV5-1; CDR3 protein: ASSTGMNTEAF
CDR3 length: 12; V gene: TRBV25-1; CDR3 protein: ASSRRAWDTEAF
CDR3 length: 13; V gene: TRBV28; CDR3 protein: ASTQIPQRNQPQH
CDR3 length: 12; V gene: TRBV5-1; CDR3 protein: ASSPGQGGNEQY
CDR3 length: 11; V gene: TRBV18; CDR3 protein: ASSQGEEETQY
CDR3 length: 10; V gene: TRBV29-1; CDR3 protein: SVGQGESEQY
CDR3 length: 10; V gene: TRBV30; CDR3 protein: AWSATVHEQF
CDR3 length: 13; V gene: TRBV6-6; CDR3 protein: ASTSGAAMNTEAF
CDR3 length: 12; V gene: TRBV11-2; CDR3 protein: ASSPTQINTEAF
CDR3 length: 14; V gene: TRBV6-1; CDR3 protein: ASSESRGFSGNTIY
CDR3 length: 11; V gene: TRBV28; CDR3 protein: ASIEGSNQPQH
CDR3 length: 13; V gene: TRBV28; CDR3 protein: ASSSGAAGGTEAF
CDR3 length: 13; V gene: TRBV5-1; CDR3 protein: ASSLASDSYNEQF
CDR3 length: 11; V gene: TRBV5-1; CDR3 protein: ASSFTSADTQY
CDR3 length: 12; V gene: TRBV30; CDR3 protein: AWSARLVPHEQF
CDR3 length: 10; V gene: TRBV7-9; CDR3 protein: ASSLLQIEQF
CDR3 length: 12; V gene: TRBV14; CDR3 protein: ASSQLSGTLGYT
CDR3 length: 11; V gene: TRBV7-2; CDR3 protein: ASMPYTNYEQY
CDR3 length: 13; V gene: TRBV7-9; CDR3 protein: ASSSTGQGNEKLF
CDR3 length: 10; V gene: TRBV6-6; CDR3 protein: ASSTQRYEQY
CDR3 length: 11; V gene: TRBV7-7; CDR3 protein: ASSFGPQETQY
CDR3 length: 11; V gene: TRBV11-3; CDR3 protein: ASSSQPGTEAF